This T cell receptor beta chain originates from a study of STAT5B mutations in CD4+ large granular lymphocyte leukemia. TCRdb's copy holds only in-frame clones and misses some; the assay was immunoSEQ multiplex PCR. The sample lists tens of thousands of clones, 78% occurring once. This CDR3 has 17 residues. Per germline, CDR1 SGHRS and CDR2 YFSETQ. Trimming stripped 4 bases from V and 0 bases from J, with 17 bases between. Specimen: CD4+ T cells from blood buffy coats. This rearrangement joins TRBV5-1 to TRBJ2-1; D might be TRBD1 or TRBD2, each matching 5 bases. The sequence was collected from a human donor in good health. CDR3 amino acids: CASSPGGVTRSYNEQFF. The DNA of the CDR3 is TGCGCCAGCAGCCCTGGGGGAGTAACGCGCTCCTACAATGAGCAGTTCTTC.